This section outlines one T cell receptor beta chain sequence together with its context. No antigen is known for it. Deletions cut 0 bases from V and 1 base from J, with 12 bases between. Germline assignment: CDR1 SGHDN and CDR2 FVKESK. There are 16 residues in the CDR3. This sample was included in a study of cytomegalovirus exposure and HLA in healthy donors. Donors were nominally healthy when sampled, though unrecorded immune exposures were likely. This PCR relied on a set of 60 Vbeta primers and 13 Jbeta primers. Libraries were prepared by immunoSEQ multiplex PCR; TCRdb keeps only in-frame clonotypes and omits some of them. The sample lists 85,000 to 130,000 clones; 82% were seen once. Study-level findings and limits: TCR association rates varied by HLA locus in a later analysis, with DRB1 highest and HLA-C lowest. A later analysis reportedly identified an Asian-associated ancestry cluster as carrying fewer N-insertions than the approximately 710-donor mean.

This TCR was recovered from a man aged 50-60 years in good health and CMV-seronegative. The V gene is TRBV14, the J gene TRBJ1-1; D gene ambiguous. The source material was PBMCs. CDR3 coding DNA: TGTGCCAGCAGCCAAGATATTGGTAGCTGGAACACTGAAGCTTTCTTT. Its protein is CASSQDIGSWNTEAFF.